These 10 T cell receptor beta chains share one sample of origin, sequenced in a study of T cell clusters in autoimmune cytopenias. TRB was amplified from about 270 ng of peripheral blood genomic DNA per sample. Multiplex touch-down PCR amplified TRB using TRB-A and TRB-B pools in one tube. Reprocessing the multiplex PCR reads, TCRdb reports a single entry for every CDR3 protein and omits DNA. This specimen shows approximately 6,500 distinct CDR3 sequences; the ten leading clones hold under 9.5%. Specimen: peripheral blood. The source of these receptors is a human donor with an autoimmune cytopenia or autoimmune hepatitis (not recorded which).

This clonotype ranks as medium-sized in terms of frequency. The chain joins TRBV6-5 to TRBJ2-7; TCRdb returns TRBD2, unconfirmable since there is no DNA. Per the germline V gene, CDR1 is MNHEY and CDR2 is SVGAGI. The CDR3 covers 15 residues. This CDR3 is CATGLAGESSYEQYF.

The rearrangement links TRBV5-4 to TRBJ1-2; TCRdb indicates TRBD1, and absent DNA this call remains unverified. The CDR3 runs to 14 residues. CDR1 and CDR2 (germline): SGHNT, YYREEE (reference sequence). CDR3 sequence reads: CASSLVGTGWGYTF.

Measured by frequency, this clonotype is medium-sized. The chain recombines TRBV6-5 with TRBJ2-6. The CDR3 sequence is 14 residues long. The germline V gene encodes CDR1 MNHEY and CDR2 SVGAGI. CDR3 loop: CASSYSMGANVLTF.

The V gene is TRBV12-3 or TRBV12-4, the J gene TRBJ2-3. This CDR3 has 14 residues. The CDR3 region is CASSPLTSLSTQYF.

CDR3: CASSRTGTRYGYTF. The rearrangement uses TRBV27 and TRBJ1-2; TCRdb designates TRBD1, a call that cannot be tested without DNA. CDR1 MNHEY and CDR2 SMNVEV come from the germline V gene (reference sequence). The CDR3 consists of 14 residues.

The genes are TRBV7-6 and TRBJ2-7; TCRdb designates TRBD1, a call that cannot be tested without DNA. The CDR3 covers 15 residues. Germline V gene lookup returns CDR1 SGHVS and CDR2 FNYEAQ. The CDR3 sequence is CASSLATGRTGEQYF.

Measured by frequency, this clonotype is medium-sized. CDR3 protein: CSVEGQGNLGYEQFF. J is TRBJ2-1 and V is TRBV29-1. The CDR3 contains 15 residues. Germline values: CDR1 SQVTM, CDR2 ANQGSEA.

This clonotype is called medium-sized based on its frequency. The chain links TRBV6-4 to TRBJ1-4; lacking DNA, the TRBD1 call made by TCRdb goes unchecked. The germline gives CDR1 MRHNA, CDR2 SNTAGT. This CDR3 comprises 15 residues. The chain's CDR3 is CASRLDNQGNEKLFF.

This clonotype is called medium-sized based on its frequency. This chain joins TRBV19 and TRBJ2-7; lacking DNA, the TRBD1 call made by TCRdb goes unchecked. Germline V CDR1 and CDR2: LNHDA, SQIVND (reference sequence). The CDR3 runs 14 residues. CDR3 in amino acids: CASSGLGGTYEQYF.

By frequency, this clonotype registers medium-sized. J is TRBJ1-4 and V is TRBV29-1; TCRdb names TRBD1, which stays unverified in the absence of DNA. The germline V gene encodes CDR1 SQVTM and CDR2 ANQGSEA. CDR3 length: 12 amino acids. CDR3 residues: CSAGAGREKLFF.